The rows below give T cell receptor beta chains drawn from one sample of a study of control samples from healthy donors and cancer patients. Generated by immunoSEQ multiplex PCR, the TCRdb table keeps only in-frame clones and is missing some. The table shows about 44,000 clones, with 87% occurring only once. Sequencing was carried out using PBMCs. The receptors were sampled from a woman aged 60-75 years with lung cancer. Each CDR3 is given with its conserved first and last residue. The order of the fields is clone size, V gene, D gene, J gene, CDR3 DNA, CDR3 protein. A D gene is named only where the DNA matches it firmly. Where a row states a size, it is once, few, many or the class of an expanded clone; other rows omit it.

size: .
V: TRBV5-4
D: .
J: TRBJ2-5
DNA: TGTGCCAGCAGCCCCCGCAGGGAAGAGACCCAGTACTTC
CDR3: CASSPRREETQYF

size: .
V: TRBV10-1
D: .
J: TRBJ1-6
DNA: TGCGCCAGCAGTAGGACACGGATCAATTCGCCCCTCCACTTT
CDR3: CASSRTRINSPLHF

size: .
V: TRBV11-3
D: .
J: TRBJ1-3
DNA: TGTGCCAGTGGGCAGACTGGAAACACCATATATTTT
CDR3: CASGQTGNTIYF

size: .
V: TRBV5-1
D: .
J: TRBJ2-3
DNA: TGCGCCAGCAGCTTGCAGGAAGCAGATACGCAGTATTTT
CDR3: CASSLQEADTQYF

size: .
V: TRBV5-1
D: TRBD1
J: TRBJ1-1
DNA: TGCGCCAGCAGCACAACAGGGGGCGATCTGGAGAGGGGCACTGAAGCTTTCTTT
CDR3: CASSTTGGDLERGTEAFF

size: .
V: TRBV4-3
D: .
J: TRBJ2-1
DNA: TGCGCCAGCAGCCAAGACCCTAGCGCCTACTCCTACAATGAGCAGTTCTTC
CDR3: CASSQDPSAYSYNEQFF

size: .
V: TRBV6-5
D: TRBD2
J: TRBJ2-7
DNA: TGTGCCAGCAGTTACTCGAGTCTAGCGGAAGGCTACGAGCAGTACTTC
CDR3: CASSYSSLAEGYEQYF

size: .
V: TRBV27
D: .
J: TRBJ2-7
DNA: TGTGCCAGCAGTTTTGGATCGGCGGGGGAGCAGTACTTC
CDR3: CASSFGSAGEQYF

size: .
V: TRBV4-1
D: .
J: TRBJ1-4
DNA: TGCGCCAGCAGCCCCGGGGACGGACCAACTAATGAAAAACTGTTTTTT
CDR3: CASSPGDGPTNEKLFF

size: .
V: TRBV30
D: TRBD1
J: TRBJ2-4
DNA: TGTGCCTGGCAGGGGGCTGCCAAAAACATTCAGTACTTC
CDR3: CAWQGAAKNIQYF

size: .
V: TRBV11-2
D: .
J: TRBJ2-3
DNA: TGTGCCAGCAGCACCCAAGGAGGCGACACAGATACGCAGTATTTT
CDR3: CASSTQGGDTDTQYF

size: .
V: TRBV6-5
D: TRBD2
J: TRBJ2-7
DNA: TGTGCCAGCAGTTCCAGACTAGCGGGAGGGTTCGGCGAGCAGTACTTC
CDR3: CASSSRLAGGFGEQYF

size: few
V: TRBV24-1
D: TRBD2
J: TRBJ2-1
DNA: TGTGCCACCAGTGACCCACAGGGGGCTAAGACTAGCGGGAGGTCCTACAATGAGCAGTTCTTC
CDR3: CATSDPQGAKTSGRSYNEQFF

size: .
V: TRBV20-1
D: .
J: TRBJ1-2
DNA: TGCAGTGCTAGTATGCTGGGGGAGGAAAATGGCTACACCTTC
CDR3: CSASMLGEENGYTF

size: .
V: TRBV6-4
D: TRBD2
J: TRBJ2-7
DNA: TGTGCCAGCAGGGCTACTAGCGGGTGGCTCTACGAGCAGTACTTC
CDR3: CASRATSGWLYEQYF

size: .
V: TRBV3-1/TRBV3-2
D: TRBD1
J: TRBJ2-5
DNA: TGTGCCAGCAGCCAAGCTACCGCGACAGGGCGAGAGACCCAGTACTTC
CDR3: CASSQATATGRETQYF

size: .
V: TRBV29-1
D: .
J: TRBJ1-2
DNA: TGCAGCGTTGAGCGGACAACCGCCCATGGCTACACCTTC
CDR3: CSVERTTAHGYTF

size: few
V: TRBV7-6
D: TRBD1
J: TRBJ1-1
DNA: TGTGCCAGCAGCTTAGAGACAGGGGGGGTCACTGAAGCTTTCTTT
CDR3: CASSLETGGVTEAFF

size: .
V: TRBV7-9
D: TRBD1
J: TRBJ2-2
DNA: TGTGCCGGCCGACCGGGACAGGGGGCCAACGGGGAGCTGTTTTTT
CDR3: CAGRPGQGANGELFF

size: .
V: TRBV5-6
D: .
J: TRBJ2-5
DNA: TGTGCCAGCAGCTTGATGGACAAGTACCAAGGGACCCAGTACTTC
CDR3: CASSLMDKYQGTQYF

size: .
V: TRBV27
D: TRBD2
J: TRBJ2-5
DNA: TGTGCCAGGCTCAGCGGGGCCCAGTACTTC
CDR3: CARLSGAQYF

size: few
V: TRBV7-9
D: .
J: TRBJ1-5
DNA: TGTGCCAGCAGCTTATTTGAGGGTAGCAATCAGCCCCAGCATTTT
CDR3: CASSLFEGSNQPQHF

size: once
V: TRBV12-5
D: TRBD2
J: TRBJ2-7
DNA: TGTGCTAGTGGTCCCAACCGACTAGCGGAGGCCTACGAGCAGTACTTC
CDR3: CASGPNRLAEAYEQYF

size: .
V: TRBV25-1
D: TRBD2
J: TRBJ2-7
DNA: TGTGCCAGCACCTCGGGGGGGCGGGGCAGCTCCTACGAGCAGTACTTC
CDR3: CASTSGGRGSSYEQYF

size: .
V: TRBV15
D: .
J: TRBJ1-4
DNA: TGTGCCACCAGCAGGATCTCCACCTGGGGGGGCGAAAAACTGTTTTTT
CDR3: CATSRISTWGGEKLFF

size: .
V: TRBV30
D: .
J: TRBJ1-3
DNA: TGTGCCTGGAGTGTAGGGGCAGGGCCGTTTGGAAACACCATATATTTT
CDR3: CAWSVGAGPFGNTIYF

size: .
V: TRBV9
D: .
J: TRBJ2-1
DNA: TGTGCCAGCAGCGTAGGGGACGGCAATGAGCAGTTCTTC
CDR3: CASSVGDGNEQFF

size: .
V: TRBV24-1
D: .
J: TRBJ1-4
DNA: TGTGCCACCAGTGAGGGGGGCCTCGGGGAAAAACTGTTTTTT
CDR3: CATSEGGLGEKLFF

size: once
V: TRBV4-3
D: .
J: TRBJ1-5
DNA: TGCGCCAGCAGCCAAGATGAGGGGGACGATCAGCCCCAGCATTTT
CDR3: CASSQDEGDDQPQHF

size: .
V: TRBV30
D: .
J: TRBJ1-3
DNA: TGTGCCTGGAAGTTGGACAGTCCCTCGGGCGGAAACACCATATATTTT
CDR3: CAWKLDSPSGGNTIYF

size: .
V: TRBV7-3
D: TRBD2
J: TRBJ2-5
DNA: TGTGCCAGCAGCCCCTCGGGAGGGGAGACCCAGTACTTC
CDR3: CASSPSGGETQYF

size: .
V: TRBV27
D: TRBD2
J: TRBJ2-7
DNA: TGTGCCAGCAGTCCGGGGACTAGCGGGAGAAGCGAGCAGTACTTC
CDR3: CASSPGTSGRSEQYF

size: .
V: TRBV27
D: .
J: TRBJ2-7
DNA: TGTGCCAGCAGTCCCGGCAGGGGACCCTCCTACGAGCAGTACTTC
CDR3: CASSPGRGPSYEQYF

size: .
V: TRBV9
D: TRBD2
J: TRBJ2-1
DNA: TGTGCCAGCAGCAAGGGACTAGCGGGGACCTACAATGAGCAGTTCTTC
CDR3: CASSKGLAGTYNEQFF

size: few
V: TRBV30
D: .
J: TRBJ2-2
DNA: TGTGCCTGGAACAATCTGGGGGCCGGGGAGCTGTTTTTT
CDR3: CAWNNLGAGELFF